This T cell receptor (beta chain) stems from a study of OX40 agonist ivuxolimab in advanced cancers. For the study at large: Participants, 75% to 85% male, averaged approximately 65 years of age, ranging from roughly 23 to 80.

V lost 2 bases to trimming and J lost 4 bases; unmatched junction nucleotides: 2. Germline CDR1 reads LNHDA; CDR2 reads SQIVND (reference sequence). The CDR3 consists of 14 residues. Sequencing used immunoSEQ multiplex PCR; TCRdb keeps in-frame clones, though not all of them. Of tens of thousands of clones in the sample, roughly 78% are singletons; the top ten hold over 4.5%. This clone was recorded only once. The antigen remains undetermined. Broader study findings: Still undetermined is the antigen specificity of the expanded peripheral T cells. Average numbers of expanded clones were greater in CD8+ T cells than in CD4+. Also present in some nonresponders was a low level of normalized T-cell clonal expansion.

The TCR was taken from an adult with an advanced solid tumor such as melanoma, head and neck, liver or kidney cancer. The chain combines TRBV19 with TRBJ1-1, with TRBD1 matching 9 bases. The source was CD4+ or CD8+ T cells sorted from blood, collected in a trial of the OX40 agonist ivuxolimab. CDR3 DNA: TGTGCCAGTAGTATAAGGGGACAGGGCACTGAAGCTTTCTTT. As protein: CASSIRGQGTEAFF.